This T cell receptor (beta chain) is from a study of T cells in Graves' hyperthyroidism and ophthalmopathy. Many counts were recorded for this clonotype. What was amplified from RNA transcripts were TCR beta CDR3 regions. The HTBI set primed first-round TCR CDR3 RT-PCR. TCRdb re-called the multiplex PCR reads with MiXCR, one entry per CDR3 protein. The sample yields 400,000 to 500,000 distinct CDR3 sequences, about an eighth seen once. The sequence derives from a young woman with Graves' hyperthyroidism. The sample comprised blood.

CDR3 amino acids: CASSVRPGLADTDTQYF. The CDR3 region has the DNA TGTGCCAGCAGTGTCCGTCCGGGACTAGCGGACACAGATACGCAGTATTTT. This sequence joins TRBV6-1 and TRBJ2-3, with 11 bases fitting TRBD2. J lost 2 bases, V lost 4 bases, and 8 bases had no gene match. Germline V gene sequence: CDR1 MNHNS, CDR2 SASEGT. The CDR3 is made up of 17 amino acids.